This TCR beta chain was recorded in a study of Ad26.COV2.S vaccination and SARS-CoV-2 variants. Study information: Ad26.COV2.S was injected intramuscularly once or twice, 56 days apart.

Remarks on this clone: Its specificity is unknown. Other DNA sequences in the same sample also yield this CDR3.

As for treatment: approximately 18 received Ad26.COV2.S at low or high dose, single or two shots; roughly five received placebo; per-sample allocation not given. Collection of the samples took place on day 63 after the first injection of vaccine or placebo. This CDR3 comprises 14 residues. Between the trimmed V and J ends, which lost 0 bases and 3 bases, there was a span of 9 bases. CDR1 is MNHEY and CDR2 is SVGAGI in the germline V gene. Clones were sequenced by immunoSEQ multiplex PCR, and TCRdb holds only the in-frame ones, with some missing. The data hold hundreds of thousands of clones, with roughly 90% observed a single time. Points from the study as a whole: Vaccinated and placebo-treated recipients had similar non-spike TCR breadth.

Source: peripheral blood, taken in a trial of Ad26.COV2.S vaccine versus placebo. This sequence was found in a person between 18 and 60 years old who received the Ad26.COV2.S COVID-19 vaccine or a placebo. The chain has TRBV6-5 and TRBJ2-7, with TRBD1 as a possible D gene (6 bases). CDR3 in DNA: TGTGCCAGCAGTTACTCGCCAGGGGTCTACGAGCAGTACTTC. Translation: CASSYSPGVYEQYF.